The source of this T cell receptor (beta chain) is a study of blood T cell repertoires in COVID-19 (dated by TCRdb to 2020 to 2021). Study-wide context: Collaborator samples came from the United States, Italy and Spain and covered acute and convalescent phases of COVID-19. Deeply sampled blood TCRbeta repertoires from subjects exposed to, actively infected with, or recovered from COVID-19 were included in the dataset. Where available, HLA class I and class II types were taken from metadata supplied by the sample provider and were not determined by assay-based typing. The sample metadata nearly always contained a de-identified subject ID, COVID-19 status, age in years and sex. The repertoires were made available in a free public database intended to serve as a resource for research on the immune response to SARS-CoV-2. The material from the prospective study consisted of cDNA or gDNA derived from T cells, B-cell-depleted T cells, or PBMCs. The samples were drawn from two sources: the first 160 participants of the ongoing ImmuneRACE study, and about 1,300 subjects contributed by 6 global collaborators. Findings and caveats that apply to the study as a whole: Clinical and demographic metadata were provided uncurated, with the amount varying by source and participant.

The CDR1 and CDR2 encoded by the germline V gene are SGHRS and YFSETQ. The CDR3 has 15 amino acids, counting the end cysteine and phenylalanine. This entry keeps only the CDR3 DNA: 45 bases, framed from base 1. Trimming removed 3 bases from V and 4 bases from J; the gene matches leave 3 bases unexplained. This clone was seen a single time. This receptor's antigen is unknown. No base quality values were provided; no much bigger clone lies one nucleotide off. Collaborating institutions collected whole blood in K2EDTA tubes following their own protocols. For TCRbeta analysis, collaborators shipped samples in one of three forms: frozen whole blood, isolated PBMCs, or DNA extracted from either of those sample types. TCRbeta CDR3 regions were amplified from genomic DNA using the immunoSEQ Assay, a bias-controlled multiplex PCR. On the study's bioinformatics: Within the assay, amplification of reference gene primers was used to estimate how many nucleated cells each sample contained. To quantify the absolute abundance of each unique TCRbeta CDR3 rearrangement, sequence reads were collapsed and filtered. For each sample, productive Simpson clonality was calculated as the square root of Simpson's diversity index over productive rearrangements. The immuneACCESS repertoire file appears here via TCRdb, limited to in-frame rearrangements. These files lack a portion of the clones; in checked studies, under half of the deficit traces to unresolved V genes, and the cause of the others is not known. V and J calls and clone size come straight from that table; D and trimming were deduced from the DNA. The sample table lists about 240,000 clones, around nine tenths of them with a count of one. Jointly, the top ten make up 5.5% to 9% of the sample.

The source material was peripheral blood. The TCR sequence derives from a woman in her 70s with active or convalescent COVID-19. The chain is encoded by TRBV5-1 joined to TRBJ2-1; 11 bases in between match TRBD2. The DNA sequence follows: TGCGCCAGCAGCTCCTCTAGCGGGGGGTACAATGAGCAGTTCTTC. This translates into CASSSSSGGYNEQFF. Reference TRBV5-1 and TRBJ2-1 genes cover what lies past the CDR3, so the full variable domain is KAGVTQTPRYLIKTRGQQVTLSCSPISGHRSVSWYQQTPGQGLQFLFEYFSETQRNKGNFPGRFSGRQFSNSRSEMNVSTLELGDSALYLCASSSSSGGYNEQFFGPGTRLTVL.